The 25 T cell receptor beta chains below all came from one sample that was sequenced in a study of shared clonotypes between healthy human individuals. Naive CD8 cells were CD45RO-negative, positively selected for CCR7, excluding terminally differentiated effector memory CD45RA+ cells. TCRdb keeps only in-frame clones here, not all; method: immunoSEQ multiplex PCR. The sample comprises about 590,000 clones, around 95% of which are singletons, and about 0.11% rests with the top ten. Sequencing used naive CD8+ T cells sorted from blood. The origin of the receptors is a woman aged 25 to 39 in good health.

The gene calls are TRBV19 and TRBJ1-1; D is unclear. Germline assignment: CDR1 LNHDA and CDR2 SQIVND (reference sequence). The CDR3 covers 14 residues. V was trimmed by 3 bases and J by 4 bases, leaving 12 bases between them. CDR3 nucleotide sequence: TGTGCCAGTAGTATCGGGATGCTCCTCACTGAAGCTTTCTTT. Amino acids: CASSIGMLLTEAFF. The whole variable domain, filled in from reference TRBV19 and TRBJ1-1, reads DGGITQSPKYLFRKEGQNVTLSCEQNLNHDAMYWYRQDPGQGLRLIYYSQIVNDFQKGDIAEGYSVSREKKESFPLTVTSAQKNPTAFYLCASSIGMLLTEAFFGQGTRLTVV.

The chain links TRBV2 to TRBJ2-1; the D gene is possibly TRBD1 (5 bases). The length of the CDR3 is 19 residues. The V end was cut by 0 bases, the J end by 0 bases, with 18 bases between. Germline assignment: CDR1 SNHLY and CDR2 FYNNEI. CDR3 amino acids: CASSEAHVSTDSSYNEQFF. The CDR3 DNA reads TGTGCCAGCAGTGAAGCCCACGTCAGCACCGACAGCTCCTACAATGAGCAGTTCTTC.

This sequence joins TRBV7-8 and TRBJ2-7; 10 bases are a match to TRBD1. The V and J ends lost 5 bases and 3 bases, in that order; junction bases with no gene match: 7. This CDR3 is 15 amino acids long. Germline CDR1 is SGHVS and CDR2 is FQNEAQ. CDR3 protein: CASSSRDRGYYEQYF. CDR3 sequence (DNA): TGTGCCAGCAGCAGTCGGGACAGGGGTTACTACGAGCAGTACTTC.

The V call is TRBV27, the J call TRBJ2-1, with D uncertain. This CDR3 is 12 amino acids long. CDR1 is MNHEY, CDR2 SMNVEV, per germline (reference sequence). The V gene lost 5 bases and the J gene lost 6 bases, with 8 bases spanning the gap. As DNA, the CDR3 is TGTGCCAGCAGTATCGGCCCCAATGAGCAGTTCTTC. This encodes CASSIGPNEQFF.

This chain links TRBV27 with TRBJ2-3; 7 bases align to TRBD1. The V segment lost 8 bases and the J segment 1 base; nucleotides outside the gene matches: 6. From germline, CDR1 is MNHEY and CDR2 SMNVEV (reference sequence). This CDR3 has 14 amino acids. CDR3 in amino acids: CASAPGTGTDTQYF. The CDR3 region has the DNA TGTGCCAGCGCCCCCGGGACAGGCACAGATACGCAGTATTTT.

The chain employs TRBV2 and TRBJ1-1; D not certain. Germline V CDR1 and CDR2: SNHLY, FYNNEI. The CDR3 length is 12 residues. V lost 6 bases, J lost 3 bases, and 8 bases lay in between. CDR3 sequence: CASRVAHTEAFF. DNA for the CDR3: TGTGCCAGCAGGGTAGCGCACACTGAAGCTTTCTTT.

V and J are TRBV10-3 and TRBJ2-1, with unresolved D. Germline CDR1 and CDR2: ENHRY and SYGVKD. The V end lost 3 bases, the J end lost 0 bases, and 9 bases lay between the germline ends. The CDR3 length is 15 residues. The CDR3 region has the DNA TGTGCCATCAGTGATGGGATGAGCTCCTACAATGAGCAGTTCTTC. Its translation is CAISDGMSSYNEQFF.

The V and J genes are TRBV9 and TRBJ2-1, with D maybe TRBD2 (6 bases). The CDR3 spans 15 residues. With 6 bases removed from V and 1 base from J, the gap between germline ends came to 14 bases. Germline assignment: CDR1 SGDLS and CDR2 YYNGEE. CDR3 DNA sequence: TGTGCCAGCAACCGGGGCGGGGAATCCTACAATGAGCAGTTCTTC. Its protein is CASNRGGESYNEQFF.

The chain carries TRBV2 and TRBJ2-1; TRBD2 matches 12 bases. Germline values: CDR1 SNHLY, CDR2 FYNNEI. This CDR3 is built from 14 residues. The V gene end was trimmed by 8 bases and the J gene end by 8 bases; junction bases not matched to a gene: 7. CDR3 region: CASSPSGRADEQFF. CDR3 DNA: TGTGCCAGCTCCCCTAGCGGGAGGGCCGATGAGCAGTTCTTC.

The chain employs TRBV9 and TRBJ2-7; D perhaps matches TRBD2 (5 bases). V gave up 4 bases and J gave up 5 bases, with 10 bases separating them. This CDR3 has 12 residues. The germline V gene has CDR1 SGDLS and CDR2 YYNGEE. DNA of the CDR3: TGTGCCAGCAGCCCAGGAGGAGACGAGCAGTACTTC. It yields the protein CASSPGGDEQYF.

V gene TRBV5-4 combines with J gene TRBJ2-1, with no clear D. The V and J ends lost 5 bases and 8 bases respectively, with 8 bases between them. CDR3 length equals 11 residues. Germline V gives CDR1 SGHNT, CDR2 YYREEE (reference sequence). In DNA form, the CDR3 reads TGTGCCAGCAGTTCTGGCCATGAGCAGTTCTTC. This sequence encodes CASSSGHEQFF. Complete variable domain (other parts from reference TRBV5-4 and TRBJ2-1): ETGVTQSPTHLIKTRGQQVTLRCSSQSGHNTVSWYQQALGQGPQFIFQYYREEENGRGNFPPRFSGLQFPNYSSELNVNALELDDSALYLCASSSGHEQFFGPGTRLTVL.

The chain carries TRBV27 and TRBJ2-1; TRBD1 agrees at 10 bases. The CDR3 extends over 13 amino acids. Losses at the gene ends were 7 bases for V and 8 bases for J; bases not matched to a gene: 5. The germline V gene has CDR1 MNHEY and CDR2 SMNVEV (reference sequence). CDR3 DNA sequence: TGTGCCAGCATGGGGACAGGGGCCCATGAGCAGTTCTTC. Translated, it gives CASMGTGAHEQFF.

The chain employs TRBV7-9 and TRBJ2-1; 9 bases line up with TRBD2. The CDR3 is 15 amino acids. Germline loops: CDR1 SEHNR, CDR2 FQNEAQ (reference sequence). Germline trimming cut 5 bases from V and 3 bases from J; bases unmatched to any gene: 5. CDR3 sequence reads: CASSPVAGDYNEQFF. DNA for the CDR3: TGTGCCAGCAGCCCGGTAGCGGGGGACTACAATGAGCAGTTCTTC.

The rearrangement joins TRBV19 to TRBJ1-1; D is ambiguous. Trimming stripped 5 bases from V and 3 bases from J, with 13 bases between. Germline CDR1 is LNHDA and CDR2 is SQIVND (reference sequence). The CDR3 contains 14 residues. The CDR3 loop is CASSPRGRDTEAFF. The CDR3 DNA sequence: TGTGCCAGTAGTCCGAGAGGACGGGACACTGAAGCTTTCTTT.

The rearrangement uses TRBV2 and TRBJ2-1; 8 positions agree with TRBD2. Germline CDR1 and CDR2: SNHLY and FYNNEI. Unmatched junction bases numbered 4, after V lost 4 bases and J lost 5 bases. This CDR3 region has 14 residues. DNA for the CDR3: TGTGCCAGCAGTGCGTCGGGAGGGGACAATGAGCAGTTCTTC. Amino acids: CASSASGGDNEQFF.

The CDR3: CASNFGVRDRVYEQYF. The CDR3 bases are TGTGCCAGCAATTTCGGGGTACGGGACAGGGTCTACGAGCAGTACTTC. The chain is built from TRBV7-9 and TRBJ2-7; TRBD1 matches at 9 bases. The CDR3 extends over 16 amino acids. With 7 bases clipped from V and 3 bases from J, the junction kept 13 bases outside the gene matches. CDR1 is SEHNR, CDR2 FQNEAQ, per germline (reference sequence).

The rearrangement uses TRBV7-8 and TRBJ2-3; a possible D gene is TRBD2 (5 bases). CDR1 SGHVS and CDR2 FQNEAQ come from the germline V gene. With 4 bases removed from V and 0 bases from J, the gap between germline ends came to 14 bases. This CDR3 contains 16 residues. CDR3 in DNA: TGTGCCAGCAGCTCTAAACTAGGAGGTAGCACAGATACGCAGTATTTT. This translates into CASSSKLGGSTDTQYF. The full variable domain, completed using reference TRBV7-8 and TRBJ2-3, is GAGVSQSPRYKVAKRGQDVALRCDPISGHVSLFWYQQALGQGPEFLTYFQNEAQLDKSGLPSDRFFAERPEGSVSTLKIQRTQQEDSAVYLCASSSKLGGSTDTQYFGPGTRLTVL.

The CDR3 sequence is CASSLGHPGHQPQHF. DNA for the CDR3: TGTGCCAGCAGTTTAGGTCACCCAGGCCATCAGCCCCAGCATTTT. V usage is TRBV27 and J usage is TRBJ1-5; D ambiguous. From germline, CDR1 is MNHEY and CDR2 SMNVEV (reference sequence). This CDR3 comprises 15 residues. The germline V and J ends were trimmed by 2 bases and 5 bases, with 13 bases remaining between them.

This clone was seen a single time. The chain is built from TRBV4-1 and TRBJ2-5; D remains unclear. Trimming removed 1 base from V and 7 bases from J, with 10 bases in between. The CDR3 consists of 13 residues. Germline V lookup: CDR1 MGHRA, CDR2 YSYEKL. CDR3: CASSQVPPGTQYF. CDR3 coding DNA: TGCGCCAGCAGCCAAGTTCCCCCAGGGACCCAGTACTTC.

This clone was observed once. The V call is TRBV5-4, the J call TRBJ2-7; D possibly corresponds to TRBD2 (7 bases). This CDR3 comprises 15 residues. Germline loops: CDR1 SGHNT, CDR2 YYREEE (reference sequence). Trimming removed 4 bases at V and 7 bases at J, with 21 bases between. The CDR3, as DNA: TGTGCCAGCAGCCTCAGTGGGGGGGACAAACGGGAGCAGTACTTC. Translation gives CASSLSGGDKREQYF.

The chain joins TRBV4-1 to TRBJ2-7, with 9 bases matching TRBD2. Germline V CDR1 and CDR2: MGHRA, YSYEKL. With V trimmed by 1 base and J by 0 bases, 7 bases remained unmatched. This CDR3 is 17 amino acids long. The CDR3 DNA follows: TGCGCCAGCAGCCAAGTTGCGGCTAGCGGGGCCTCCTACGAGCAGTACTTC. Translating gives CASSQVAASGASYEQYF.

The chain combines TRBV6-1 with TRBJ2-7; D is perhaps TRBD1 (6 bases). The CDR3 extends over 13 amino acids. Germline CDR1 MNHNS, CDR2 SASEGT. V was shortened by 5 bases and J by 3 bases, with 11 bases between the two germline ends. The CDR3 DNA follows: TGTGCCAGCAGTCCTTGGACAGACTACGAGCAGTACTTC. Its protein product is CASSPWTDYEQYF.

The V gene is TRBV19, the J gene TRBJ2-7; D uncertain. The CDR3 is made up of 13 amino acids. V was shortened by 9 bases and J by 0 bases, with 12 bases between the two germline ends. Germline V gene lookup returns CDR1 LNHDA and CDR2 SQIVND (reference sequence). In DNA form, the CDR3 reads TGTGCCAGCAGTTACGCGTACTCCTACGAGCAGTACTTC. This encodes CASSYAYSYEQYF.

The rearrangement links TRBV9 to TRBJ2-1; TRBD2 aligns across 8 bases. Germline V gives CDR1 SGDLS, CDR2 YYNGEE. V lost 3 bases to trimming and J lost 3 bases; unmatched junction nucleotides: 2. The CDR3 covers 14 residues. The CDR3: CASSELADYNEQFF. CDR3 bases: TGTGCCAGCAGCGAACTAGCGGACTACAATGAGCAGTTCTTC.

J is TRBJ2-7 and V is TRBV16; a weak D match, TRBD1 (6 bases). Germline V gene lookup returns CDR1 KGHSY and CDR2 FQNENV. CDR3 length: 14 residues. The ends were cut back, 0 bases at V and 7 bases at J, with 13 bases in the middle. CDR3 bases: TGTGCCAGCAGCCAATCTACAGGGACGGGGGAGCAGTACTTC. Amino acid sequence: CASSQSTGTGEQYF.